The 22 T cell receptor beta chains in this list originate from one sample, sequenced in a study of blood T cell repertoires in COVID-19. Sequenced by immunoSEQ multiplex PCR; TCRdb stores in-frame clones only, minus some. The sample has some 150,000 clones, just under 85% seen once; the top ten hold under 9.5%. Source material: PBMCs or T cells enriched from blood (not recorded which). These receptors all come from a man in his fifties or sixties who had recovered from COVID-19.

The rearrangement links TRBV4-1 to TRBJ2-3; 7 bases match TRBD1. V trimming: 3 bases; J trimming: 2 bases; junction bases outside the gene matches: 11. This CDR3 has 17 residues. Germline assignment: CDR1 MGHRA and CDR2 YSYEKL. The CDR3 DNA sequence: TGCGCCAGCAGCCACTCACAGGGGCTACGAAACACAGATACGCAGTATTTT. As protein: CASSHSQGLRNTDTQYF.

In DNA, the CDR3 is TGTGCCAGCAGCTTAGTTGGCGGGGGGACCTACAATGAGCAGTTCTTC. This encodes CASSLVGGGTYNEQFF. V gene TRBV7-2 combines with J gene TRBJ2-1; TRBD2 agrees at 8 bases. V trimming: 1 base; J trimming: 2 bases; junction bases outside the gene matches: 4. From germline, CDR1 is SGHTA and CDR2 FQGNSA. The CDR3 consists of 16 residues.

The V and J genes are TRBV7-2 and TRBJ2-7; 11 bases align to TRBD2. J was trimmed by 6 bases and V by 5 bases; bases with no gene match: 9. The CDR3 spans 15 residues. Germline CDR1 and CDR2: SGHTA and FQGNSA. The CDR3 loop is CASSPRSGGALEQYF. DNA for the CDR3: TGTGCCAGCAGCCCCCGTAGCGGGGGGGCTCTCGAGCAGTACTTC.

This chain uses TRBV6-5 with TRBJ2-3; tentative D call: TRBD1 (6 bases). V lost 1 base, J lost 1 base, and 12 bases lay in between. The CDR3 is 16 amino acids. Looked up from germline, CDR1 is MNHEY and CDR2 is SVGAGI. The CDR3, as DNA: TGTGCCAGCAGTTACTTTTCGGCAGGGGGCACAGATACGCAGTATTTT. It translates to CASSYFSAGGTDTQYF.

V and J are TRBV9 and TRBJ2-7; weak D call: TRBD1 (6 bases). Germline CDR1 and CDR2: SGDLS and YYNGEE. The germline V and J ends were trimmed by 5 bases and 9 bases, with 15 bases remaining between them. The CDR3 length is 12 residues. CDR3 DNA: TGTGCCAGCAGTCCAGGGGCGGAAGTGCAGTACTTC. Its translation: CASSPGAEVQYF.

The V gene is TRBV7-2, the J gene TRBJ1-6, with 7 bases fitting TRBD1. The CDR3 has 16 amino acids. The germline CDR1 and CDR2 sequences are SGHTA and FQGNSA. V lost 5 bases to trimming and J lost 10 bases; unmatched junction nucleotides: 14. The CDR3 loop is CASSQERQGGNSPLHF. In nucleotides, the CDR3 is TGTGCCAGCAGCCAGGAACGACAGGGAGGCAACTCACCCCTCCACTTT.

The chain recombines TRBV28 with TRBJ1-5; a possible D gene is TRBD1 (5 bases). V dropped 4 bases and J dropped 3 bases, with 7 bases sitting between them. This CDR3 has 13 amino acids. Germline CDR1 reads MDHEN; CDR2 reads SYDVKM. CDR3 sequence (DNA): TGTGCCAGCAGTTCAGGGTTCAATCAGCCCCAGCATTTT. This encodes CASSSGFNQPQHF.

The chain combines TRBV4-1 with TRBJ1-6; D uncertain. Germline values: CDR1 MGHRA, CDR2 YSYEKL. Trimming took off 4 bases at V and 2 bases at J, with 12 bases between the two ends. This CDR3 spans 16 amino acids. The CDR3, as DNA: TGCGCCAGCAGCCGCCTGACCGGGACCTATAATTCACCCCTCCACTTT. Residues: CASSRLTGTYNSPLHF.

This chain uses TRBV5-5 with TRBJ1-5, with a tentative D call TRBD1 (5 bases). Germline CDR1 is SGHKS and CDR2 is YYEKEE (reference sequence). V lost 0 bases and J lost 7, with 14 bases in between. CDR3 length: 15 amino acids. CDR3 protein: CASSLDRNVNQPQHF. In DNA form, the CDR3 reads TGTGCCAGCAGCTTGGACAGGAATGTTAACCAGCCCCAGCATTTT.

This clone was observed a few times. This chain connects TRBV7-3 to TRBJ1-1; TRBD1 is a possible D gene (5 bases). This CDR3 has 13 residues. Trimming shortened V by 5 bases and J by 2 bases, and 9 bases separated the two germline ends. In germline, CDR1 is SGHTA, CDR2 FQGTGA. The CDR3 nucleotides read TGTGCCAGCAGCGACAGTCCCAACACTGAAGCTTTCTTT. It yields the protein CASSDSPNTEAFF.

The CDR3 DNA reads TGTGCCAGCAGCTTGGCGGTAGCGGGGGCCGTCTACGAGCAGTACTTC. Translating gives CASSLAVAGAVYEQYF. The J gene is TRBJ2-7, the V gene TRBV5-4, with 9 bases identical to TRBD2. The CDR3 has 16 amino acids. The germline gives CDR1 SGHNT, CDR2 YYREEE (reference sequence). V lost 0 bases to trimming and J lost 3 bases; unmatched junction nucleotides: 7.

The chain is built from TRBV6-5 and TRBJ2-3; tentatively, D is TRBD1 (7 bases). Germline CDR1 and CDR2: MNHEY and SVGAGI. V was pared by 6 bases and J by 5 bases, with 12 bases between. This CDR3 is 13 amino acids long. CDR3 residues: CASSNRGLDTQYF. Written as DNA, the CDR3 is TGTGCCAGCAGCAACAGGGGACTAGATACGCAGTATTTT.

The genes are TRBV7-3 and TRBJ2-3, with D perhaps TRBD2 (5 bases). This CDR3 comprises 13 residues. CDR1 is SGHTA, CDR2 FQGTGA, per germline. V lost 5 bases to trimming and J lost 2 bases, with 8 bases between them. In DNA form, the CDR3 reads TGTGCCAGCAGCGTAGACTACACAGATACGCAGTATTTT. Translated: CASSVDYTDTQYF.

The rearrangement uses TRBV4-1 and TRBJ2-7; 8 bases map to TRBD1. Trimming removed 3 bases from V and 7 bases from J; junction bases left unmatched: 11. This CDR3 region has 15 residues. CDR1 is MGHRA and CDR2 is YSYEKL in the germline V gene. The chain's CDR3 is CASSQEGQGPREQYF. The CDR3 DNA reads as TGCGCCAGCAGCCAGGAAGGACAGGGTCCGCGGGAGCAGTACTTC.

This chain uses TRBV5-1 with TRBJ1-2; D is perhaps TRBD1 (6 bases). CDR1 and CDR2 from the germline V gene are SGHRS and YFSETQ. Trimming took off 0 bases at V and 4 bases at J, with 13 bases between the two ends. The CDR3 loop spans 15 amino acids. CDR3: CASSLAPDSFYGYTF. As DNA, the CDR3 is TGCGCCAGCAGCTTGGCCCCGGACAGCTTCTATGGCTACACCTTC.

This chain joins TRBV2 and TRBJ1-5; D unclear. The CDR3 loop spans 15 amino acids. Trimming left V 5 bases short and J 0 bases short, with 11 bases between. CDR1 and CDR2 from the germline V gene are SNHLY and FYNNEI. The CDR3 spells CASSIEADSNQPQHF. In DNA, the CDR3 is TGTGCCAGCAGTATCGAGGCGGATAGCAATCAGCCCCAGCATTTT.

The chain combines TRBV12-3 or TRBV12-4 with TRBJ1-3, with 7 nucleotides matching TRBD1. The V segment lost 4 bases and the J segment 9 bases; nucleotides outside the gene matches: 6. This CDR3 spans 13 amino acids. In DNA, the CDR3 is TGTGCCAGCAGTTCGAGACAGGGTGGCACCATATATTTT. Amino acid sequence: CASSSRQGGTIYF.

The gene calls are TRBV5-4 and TRBJ1-1; TRBD1 might be the D (6 bases). The CDR3 length is 14 residues. The V end was cut by 2 bases, the J end by 3 bases, with 11 bases between. The germline V gene has CDR1 SGHNT and CDR2 YYREEE (reference sequence). The CDR3 reads CASSLQGLDTEAFF. In DNA form, the CDR3 reads TGTGCCAGCAGCTTACAGGGCCTGGACACTGAAGCTTTCTTT.

The rearrangement links TRBV2 to TRBJ1-1, with D uncertain. V was pared by 10 bases and J by 10 bases, with 13 bases between. The germline gives CDR1 SNHLY, CDR2 FYNNEI. The CDR3 is 10 residues long. In nucleotides, the CDR3 is TGTGCCACCATCTCGAGAACAGCTTTCTTT. Translating gives CATISRTAFF.

The chain is built from TRBV7-9 and TRBJ2-7, with a tentative D call TRBD2 (5 bases). Germline CDR1 and CDR2: SEHNR and FQNEAQ (reference sequence). The CDR3 sequence is 14 residues long. V dropped 5 bases and J dropped 6 bases, with 17 bases sitting between them. CDR3 in DNA: TGTGCCAGCAGCGCGCTGAGGGCAAGTGGCGAGCAGTACTTC. Protein product: CASSALRASGEQYF.

This clone was detected only once. The chain links TRBV4-2 to TRBJ2-5; perhaps TRBD2 as D (6 bases). Germline CDR1 and CDR2: LGHNA and YNFKEQ. Trimming took 4 bases from V and 2 from J, leaving 17 bases between them. The CDR3 runs 16 residues. The CDR3 DNA is TGTGCCAGCAGCCGCCTTGGAGTGCGGGGACAAGAGACCCAGTACTTC. Its protein is CASSRLGVRGQETQYF.

This chain uses TRBV25-1 with TRBJ1-3; TRBD1 aligns across 8 bases. The CDR3 covers 15 residues. Germline-derived CDR1 and CDR2 are MGHDK and SYGVNS. Germline trimming cut 6 bases from V and 0 bases from J; bases unmatched to any gene: 4. Written as DNA, the CDR3 is TGTGCCAGCAGGGACAGGGCTTTCTCTGGAAACACCATATATTTT. Translation gives CASRDRAFSGNTIYF.